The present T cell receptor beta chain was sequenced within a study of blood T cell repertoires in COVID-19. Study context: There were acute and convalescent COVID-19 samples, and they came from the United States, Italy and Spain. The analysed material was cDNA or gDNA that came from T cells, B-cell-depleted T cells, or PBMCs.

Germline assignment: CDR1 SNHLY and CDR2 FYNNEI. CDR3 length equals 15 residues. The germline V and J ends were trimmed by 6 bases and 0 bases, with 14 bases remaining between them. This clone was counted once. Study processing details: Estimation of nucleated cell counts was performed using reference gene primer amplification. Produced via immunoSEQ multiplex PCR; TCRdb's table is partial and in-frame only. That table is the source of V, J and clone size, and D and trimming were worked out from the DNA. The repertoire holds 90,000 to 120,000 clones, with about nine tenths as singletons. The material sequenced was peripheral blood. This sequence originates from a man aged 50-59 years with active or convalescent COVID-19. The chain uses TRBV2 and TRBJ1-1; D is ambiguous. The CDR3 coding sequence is TGTGCCAGCAGCGGGGAAAGGAGAATGAACACTGAAGCTTTCTTT. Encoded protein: CASSGERRMNTEAFF.